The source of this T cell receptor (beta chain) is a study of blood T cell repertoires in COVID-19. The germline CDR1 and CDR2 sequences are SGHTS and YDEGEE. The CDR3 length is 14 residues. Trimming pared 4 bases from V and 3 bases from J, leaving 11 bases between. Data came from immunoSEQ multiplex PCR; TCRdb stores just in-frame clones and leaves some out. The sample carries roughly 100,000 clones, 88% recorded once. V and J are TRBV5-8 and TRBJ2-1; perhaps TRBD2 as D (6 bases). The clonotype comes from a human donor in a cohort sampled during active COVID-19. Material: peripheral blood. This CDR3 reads CASSLGTYYNEQFF. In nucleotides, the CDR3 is TGTGCCAGCAGCCTCGGGACTTACTACAATGAGCAGTTCTTC.